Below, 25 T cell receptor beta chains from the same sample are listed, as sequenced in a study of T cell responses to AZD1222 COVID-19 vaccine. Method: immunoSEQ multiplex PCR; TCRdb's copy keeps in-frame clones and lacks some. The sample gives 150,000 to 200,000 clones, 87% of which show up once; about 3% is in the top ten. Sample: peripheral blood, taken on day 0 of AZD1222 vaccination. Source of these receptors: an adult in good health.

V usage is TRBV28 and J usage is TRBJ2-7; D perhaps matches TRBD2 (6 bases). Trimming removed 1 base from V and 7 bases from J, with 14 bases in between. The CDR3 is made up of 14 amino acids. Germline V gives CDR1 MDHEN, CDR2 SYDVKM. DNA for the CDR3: TGTGCCAGCAGTTTATACGGGGTGGCGGGAGAGCAGTACTTC. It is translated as CASSLYGVAGEQYF.

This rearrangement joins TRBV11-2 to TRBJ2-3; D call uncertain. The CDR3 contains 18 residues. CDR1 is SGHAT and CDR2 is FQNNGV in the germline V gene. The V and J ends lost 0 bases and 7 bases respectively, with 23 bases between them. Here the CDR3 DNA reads TGTGCCAGCAGCTTAGATCTGAGTCCCCTCGGCAAGGGATATACGCAGTATTTT. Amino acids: CASSLDLSPLGKGYTQYF.

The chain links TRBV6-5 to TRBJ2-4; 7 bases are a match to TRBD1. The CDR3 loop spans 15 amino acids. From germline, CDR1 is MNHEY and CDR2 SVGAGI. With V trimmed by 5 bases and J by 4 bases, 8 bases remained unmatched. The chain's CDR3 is CASSRQGSSKNIQYF. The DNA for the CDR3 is TGTGCCAGCAGTAGACAGGGCTCGTCAAAAAACATTCAGTACTTC.

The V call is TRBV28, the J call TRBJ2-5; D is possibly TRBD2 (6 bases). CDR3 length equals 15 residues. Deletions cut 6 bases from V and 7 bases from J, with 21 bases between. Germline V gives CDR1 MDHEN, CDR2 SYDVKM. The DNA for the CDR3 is TGTGCCAGCAGCCCCCGGATGGGACTGGCCGGGACCCAGTACTTC. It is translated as CASSPRMGLAGTQYF.

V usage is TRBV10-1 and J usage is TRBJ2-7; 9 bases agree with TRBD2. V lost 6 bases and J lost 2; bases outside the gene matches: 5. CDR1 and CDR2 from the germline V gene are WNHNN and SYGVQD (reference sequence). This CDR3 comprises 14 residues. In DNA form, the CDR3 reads TGCGCCAGCAGGAGGCGGGAGGGCCCCTACGAGCAGTACTTC. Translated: CASRRREGPYEQYF.

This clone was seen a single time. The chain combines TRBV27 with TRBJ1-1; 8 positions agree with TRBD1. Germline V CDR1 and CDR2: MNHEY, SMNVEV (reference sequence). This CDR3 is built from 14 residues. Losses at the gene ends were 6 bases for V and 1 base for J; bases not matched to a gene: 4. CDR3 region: CASRTGTGNTEAFF. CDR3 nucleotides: TGTGCCAGCAGAACCGGGACAGGGAACACTGAAGCTTTCTTT.

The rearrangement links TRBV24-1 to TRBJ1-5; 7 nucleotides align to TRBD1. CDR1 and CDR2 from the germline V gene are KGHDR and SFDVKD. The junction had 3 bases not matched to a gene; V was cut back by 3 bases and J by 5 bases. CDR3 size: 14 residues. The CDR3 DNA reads TGTGCCACCAGTGATCGAGACAGGGATCAGCCCCAGCATTTT. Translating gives CATSDRDRDQPQHF.

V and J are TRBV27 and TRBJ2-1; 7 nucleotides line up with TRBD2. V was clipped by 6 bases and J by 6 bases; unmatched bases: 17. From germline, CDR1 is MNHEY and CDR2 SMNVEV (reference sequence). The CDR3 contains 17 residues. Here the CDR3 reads CASSRLVGRETFNEQFF. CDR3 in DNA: TGTGCCAGCAGCCGCCTCGTTGGGCGGGAGACGTTCAATGAGCAGTTCTTC.

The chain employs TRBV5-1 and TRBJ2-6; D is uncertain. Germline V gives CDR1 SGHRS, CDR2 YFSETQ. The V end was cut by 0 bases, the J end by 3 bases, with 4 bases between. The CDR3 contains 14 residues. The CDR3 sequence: CASSLGSGANVLTF. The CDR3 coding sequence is TGCGCCAGCAGCTTGGGAAGTGGGGCCAACGTCCTGACTTTC.

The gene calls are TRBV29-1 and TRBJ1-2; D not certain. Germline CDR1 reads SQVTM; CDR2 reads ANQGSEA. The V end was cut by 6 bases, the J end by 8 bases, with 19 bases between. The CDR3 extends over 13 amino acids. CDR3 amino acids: CSVYLRTASGYTF. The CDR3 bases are TGCAGCGTCTATTTACGGACGGCCTCCGGCTACACCTTC.

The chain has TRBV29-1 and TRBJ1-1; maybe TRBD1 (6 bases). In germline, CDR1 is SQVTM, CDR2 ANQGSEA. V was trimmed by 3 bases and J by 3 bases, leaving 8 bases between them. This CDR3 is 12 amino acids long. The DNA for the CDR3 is TGCAGCGTTGAGGGGGGCTACACTGAAGCTTTCTTT. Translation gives CSVEGGYTEAFF.

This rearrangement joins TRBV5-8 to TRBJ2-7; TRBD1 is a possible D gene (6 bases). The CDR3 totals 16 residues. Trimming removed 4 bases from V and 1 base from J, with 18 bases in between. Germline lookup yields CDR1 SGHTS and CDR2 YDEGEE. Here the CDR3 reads CASSGWGPRPSYEQYF. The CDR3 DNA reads TGTGCCAGCAGCGGGTGGGGGCCTAGACCGTCCTACGAGCAGTACTTC.

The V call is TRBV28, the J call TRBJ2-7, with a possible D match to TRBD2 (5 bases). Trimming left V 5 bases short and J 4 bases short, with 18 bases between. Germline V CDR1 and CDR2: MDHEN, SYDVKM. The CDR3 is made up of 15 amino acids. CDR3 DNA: TGTGCCAGCAGTCCTTTGGGAGTCGGCAAATACGAGCAGTACTTC. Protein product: CASSPLGVGKYEQYF.

As DNA, the CDR3 is TGTGCCAGCAGCCAGGGACTACTCTCCTACAATGAGCAGTTCTTC. Its translation is CASSQGLLSYNEQFF. J is TRBJ2-1 and V is TRBV7-3; 7 nucleotides agree with TRBD2. The V segment lost 5 bases and the J segment 0 bases; nucleotides outside the gene matches: 4. Germline CDR1 and CDR2: SGHTA and FQGTGA. The CDR3 runs to 15 residues.

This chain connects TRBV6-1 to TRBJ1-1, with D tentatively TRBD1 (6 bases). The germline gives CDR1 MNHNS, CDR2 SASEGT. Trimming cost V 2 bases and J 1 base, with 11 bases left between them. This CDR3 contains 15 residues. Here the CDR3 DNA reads TGTGCCAGCAGTGAATCGGACAGACCGAACACTGAAGCTTTCTTT. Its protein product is CASSESDRPNTEAFF.

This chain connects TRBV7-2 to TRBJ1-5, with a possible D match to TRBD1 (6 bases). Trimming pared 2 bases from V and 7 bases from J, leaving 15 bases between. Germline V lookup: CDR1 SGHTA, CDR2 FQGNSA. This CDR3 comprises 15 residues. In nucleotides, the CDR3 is TGTGCCAGCAGCTTATTAGGGGGGATAGGGCAGCCCCAGCATTTT. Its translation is CASSLLGGIGQPQHF.

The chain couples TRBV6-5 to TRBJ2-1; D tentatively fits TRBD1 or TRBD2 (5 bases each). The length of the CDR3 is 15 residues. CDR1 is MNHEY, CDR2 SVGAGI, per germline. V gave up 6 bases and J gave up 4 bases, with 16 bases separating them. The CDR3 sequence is CASREGPSGYNEQFF. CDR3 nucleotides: TGTGCCAGCAGAGAGGGACCCTCCGGGTACAATGAGCAGTTCTTC.

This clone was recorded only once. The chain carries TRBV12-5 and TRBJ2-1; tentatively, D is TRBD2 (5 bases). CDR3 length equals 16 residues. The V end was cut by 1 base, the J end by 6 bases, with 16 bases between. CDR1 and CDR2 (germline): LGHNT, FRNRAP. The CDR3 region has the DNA TGTGCTAGTGGTTTGGGAGAGAACTACGCGGGCAATGAGCAGTTCTTC. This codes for CASGLGENYAGNEQFF. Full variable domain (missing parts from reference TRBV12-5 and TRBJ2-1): DARVTQTPRHKVTEMGQEVTMRCQPILGHNTVFWYRQTMMQGLELLAYFRNRAPLDDSGMPKDRFSAEMPDATLATLKIQPSEPRDSAVYFCASGLGENYAGNEQFFGPGTRLTVL.

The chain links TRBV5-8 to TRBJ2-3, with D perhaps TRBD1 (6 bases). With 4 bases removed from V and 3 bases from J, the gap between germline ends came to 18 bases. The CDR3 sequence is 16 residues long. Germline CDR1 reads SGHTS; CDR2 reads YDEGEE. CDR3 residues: CASSLRLRGGTDTQYF. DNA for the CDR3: TGTGCCAGCAGCCTTAGACTCAGGGGTGGAACAGATACGCAGTATTTT.

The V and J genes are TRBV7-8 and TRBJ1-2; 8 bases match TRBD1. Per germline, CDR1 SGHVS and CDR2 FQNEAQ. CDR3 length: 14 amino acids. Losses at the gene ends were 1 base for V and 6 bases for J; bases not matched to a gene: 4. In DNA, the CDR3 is TGTGCCAGCAGCTTAGGGACAGGGAGGAATGGCTACACCTTC. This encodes CASSLGTGRNGYTF.

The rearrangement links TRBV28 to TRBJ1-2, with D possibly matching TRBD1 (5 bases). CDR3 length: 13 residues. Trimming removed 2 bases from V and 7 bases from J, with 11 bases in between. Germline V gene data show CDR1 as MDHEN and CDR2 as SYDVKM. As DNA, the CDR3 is TGTGCCAGCAGTTTACAGGGATCGAGTGGCTACACCTTC. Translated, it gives CASSLQGSSGYTF.

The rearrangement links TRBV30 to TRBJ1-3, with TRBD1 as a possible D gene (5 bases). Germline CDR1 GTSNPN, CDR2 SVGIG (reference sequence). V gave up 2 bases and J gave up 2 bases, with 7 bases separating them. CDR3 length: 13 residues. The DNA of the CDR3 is TGTGCCTGGAGTAGGGGAGCTGGAAACACCATATATTTT. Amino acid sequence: CAWSRGAGNTIYF.

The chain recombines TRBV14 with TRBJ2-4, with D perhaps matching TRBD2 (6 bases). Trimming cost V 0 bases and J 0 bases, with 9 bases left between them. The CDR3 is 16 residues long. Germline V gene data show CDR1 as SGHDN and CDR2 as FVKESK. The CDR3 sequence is CASSQELGGAKNIQYF. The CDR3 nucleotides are TGTGCCAGCAGCCAAGAACTCGGGGGAGCCAAAAACATTCAGTACTTC.

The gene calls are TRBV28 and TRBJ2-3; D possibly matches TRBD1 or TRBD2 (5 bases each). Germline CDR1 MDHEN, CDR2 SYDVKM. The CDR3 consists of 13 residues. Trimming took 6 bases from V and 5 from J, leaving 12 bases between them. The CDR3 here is CASRRGREDTQYF. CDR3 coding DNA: TGTGCCAGCAGGAGGGGTCGTGAAGATACGCAGTATTTT.

The CDR3 here is CASSQSQGDYEQYF. CDR3 DNA sequence: TGTGCCAGCAGCCAAAGTCAGGGGGACTACGAGCAGTACTTC. This rearrangement joins TRBV4-2 to TRBJ2-7; the match to TRBD1 covers 7 bases. The V and J ends lost 2 bases and 3 bases, in that order; junction bases with no gene match: 4. Germline V gene lookup returns CDR1 LGHNA and CDR2 YNFKEQ. The CDR3 extends over 14 amino acids.